This entry is about one T cell receptor (beta chain). The antigen is unknown. V was pared by 5 bases and J by 5 bases, with 14 bases of the junction left unmatched. The CDR3 length is 17 residues. Germline-derived CDR1 and CDR2 are SEHNR and FQNEAQ (reference sequence). Attachment of unique molecular identifiers to individual cDNA molecules was performed. Via MiXCR, TCRdb re-called the 5' RACE reads, giving one row per CDR3 protein. The sample carries around 55,000 distinct CDR3 sequences, roughly an eighth recorded once. The sample comes from a study of early T cells in non-severe SARS-CoV-2 infection. Study background: The chains were unpaired, and the sequenced material was bulk RNA from unsorted whole blood.

Study results and limitations: Comparison of clonotypes with VDJdb favored anti-spike CD8 responses while missing private and CD4 specificities.

The receptor was derived from an adult who was a healthcare worker with PCR-confirmed SARS-CoV-2 infection or an uninfected control (not recorded which). Sequencing was carried out using whole blood. The chain joins TRBV7-9 to TRBJ2-5; 10 bases are a match to TRBD2. The CDR3: CASSATSGSSGRETQYF. The CDR3 region has the DNA TGTGCCAGCAGCGCGACTAGCGGGTCCTCCGGTCGTGAGACCCAGTACTTC.